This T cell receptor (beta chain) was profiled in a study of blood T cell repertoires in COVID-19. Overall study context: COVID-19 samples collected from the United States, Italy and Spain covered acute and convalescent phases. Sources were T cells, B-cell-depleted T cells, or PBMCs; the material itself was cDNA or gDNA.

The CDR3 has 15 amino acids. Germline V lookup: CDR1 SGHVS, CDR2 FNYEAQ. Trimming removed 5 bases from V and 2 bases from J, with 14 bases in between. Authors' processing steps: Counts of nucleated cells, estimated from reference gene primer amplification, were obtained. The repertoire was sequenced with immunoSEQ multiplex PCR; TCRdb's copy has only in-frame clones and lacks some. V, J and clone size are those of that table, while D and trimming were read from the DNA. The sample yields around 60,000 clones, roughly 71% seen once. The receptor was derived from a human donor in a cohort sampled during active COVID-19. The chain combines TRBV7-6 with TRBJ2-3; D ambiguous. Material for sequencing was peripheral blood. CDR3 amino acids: CASSPRVPPTDTQYF. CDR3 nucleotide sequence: TGTGCCAGCAGCCCCCGGGTCCCGCCCACAGATACGCAGTATTTT.